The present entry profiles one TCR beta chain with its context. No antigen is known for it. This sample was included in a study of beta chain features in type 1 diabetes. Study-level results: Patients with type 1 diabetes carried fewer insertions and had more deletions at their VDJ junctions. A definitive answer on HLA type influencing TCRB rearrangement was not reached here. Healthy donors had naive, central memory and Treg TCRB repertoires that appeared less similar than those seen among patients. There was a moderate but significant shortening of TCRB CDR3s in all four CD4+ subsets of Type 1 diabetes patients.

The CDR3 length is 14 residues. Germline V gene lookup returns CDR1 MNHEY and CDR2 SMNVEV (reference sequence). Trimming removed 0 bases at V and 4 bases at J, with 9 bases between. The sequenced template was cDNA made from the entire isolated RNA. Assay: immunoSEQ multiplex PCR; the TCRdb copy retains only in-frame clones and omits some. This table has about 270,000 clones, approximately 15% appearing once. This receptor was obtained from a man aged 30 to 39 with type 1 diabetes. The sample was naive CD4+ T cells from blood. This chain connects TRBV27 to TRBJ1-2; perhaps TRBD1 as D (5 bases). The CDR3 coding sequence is TGTGCCAGCAGTTTATCGTTTCAGGGCTATGGCTACACCTTC. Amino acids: CASSLSFQGYGYTF.